This TCR beta chain was identified in a study of T cell responses to AZD1222 COVID-19 vaccine. General study points: Just a handful of people given AZD1222 tested seropositive at baseline.

V lost 4 bases and J lost 6; bases outside the gene matches: 5. Per the germline V gene, CDR1 is MNHEY and CDR2 is SVGAGI. There are 13 residues in the CDR3. Assay used: immunoSEQ multiplex PCR; TCRdb lists only in-frame clones, some missing. The table has around 120,000 clones, around 88% seen once; the top ten hold 6.5% to 7.5%. Comment on this clone: The antigen remains undetermined.

This sequence originates from an adult who received the AZD1222 COVID-19 vaccine. The specimen comprised peripheral blood, sampled 28 days after the second AZD1222 dose. This chain connects TRBV6-5 to TRBJ2-7, with TRBD1 matching 8 bases. CDR3 protein: CASSSHQGAEQYF. Written as DNA, the CDR3 is TGTGCCAGCAGTTCCCACCAGGGGGCCGAGCAGTACTTC.